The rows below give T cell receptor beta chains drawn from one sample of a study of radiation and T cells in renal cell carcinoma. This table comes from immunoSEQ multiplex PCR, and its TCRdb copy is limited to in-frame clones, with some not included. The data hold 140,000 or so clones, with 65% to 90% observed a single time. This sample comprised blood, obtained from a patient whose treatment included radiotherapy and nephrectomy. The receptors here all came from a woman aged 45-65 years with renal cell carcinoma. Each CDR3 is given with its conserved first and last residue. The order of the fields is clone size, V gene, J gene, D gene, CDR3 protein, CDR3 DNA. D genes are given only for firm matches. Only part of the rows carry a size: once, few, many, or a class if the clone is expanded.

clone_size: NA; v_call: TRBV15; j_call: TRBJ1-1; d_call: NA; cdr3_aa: CATSREYSNTEAFF; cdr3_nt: TGTGCCACCAGCAGAGAATACAGTAACACTGAAGCTTTCTTT
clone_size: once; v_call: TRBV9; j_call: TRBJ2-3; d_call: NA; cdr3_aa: CASSPRGSTDTQYF; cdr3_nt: TGTGCCAGCAGCCCCCGTGGGTCCACAGATACGCAGTATTTT
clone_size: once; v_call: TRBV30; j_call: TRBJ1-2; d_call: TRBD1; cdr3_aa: CAWSVKGGARGYTF; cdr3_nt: TGTGCCTGGAGTGTAAAAGGGGGCGCTCGTGGCTACACCTTC
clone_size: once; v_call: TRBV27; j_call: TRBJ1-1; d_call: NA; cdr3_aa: CASSYTGTEAFF; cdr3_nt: TGTGCCAGCAGTTACACAGGGACTGAAGCTTTCTTT
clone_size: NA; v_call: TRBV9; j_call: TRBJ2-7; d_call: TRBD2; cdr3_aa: CASSASGLPTHEQYF; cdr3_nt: TGTGCCAGCAGCGCTAGCGGACTCCCGACTCACGAGCAGTACTTC
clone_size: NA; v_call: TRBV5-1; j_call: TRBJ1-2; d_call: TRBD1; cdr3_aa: CASSSTGGGDYGYTF; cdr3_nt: TGCGCCAGCAGCTCCACAGGGGGAGGTGACTATGGCTACACCTTC
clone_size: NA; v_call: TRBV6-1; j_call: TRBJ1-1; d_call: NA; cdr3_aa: CASKRSGTPEAFF; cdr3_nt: TGTGCCAGCAAGCGCTCCGGGACCCCTGAAGCTTTCTTT
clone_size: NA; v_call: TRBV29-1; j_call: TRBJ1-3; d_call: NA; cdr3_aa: CSVAGLTGDTIYF; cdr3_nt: TGCAGCGTTGCTGGGCTAACTGGGGACACCATATATTTT
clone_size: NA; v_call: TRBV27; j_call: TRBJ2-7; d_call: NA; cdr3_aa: CASSLKGSYEQYF; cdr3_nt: TGTGCCAGCAGTTTAAAAGGGTCCTACGAGCAGTACTTC
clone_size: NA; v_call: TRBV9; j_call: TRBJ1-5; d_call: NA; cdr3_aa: CASSVEKGSPQHF; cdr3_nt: TGTGCCAGCAGCGTAGAAAAAGGGTCCCCCCAGCATTTT
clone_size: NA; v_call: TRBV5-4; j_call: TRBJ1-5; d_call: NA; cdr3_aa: CASSLGVNGNQPQHF; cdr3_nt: TGTGCCAGCAGCTTGGGGGTTAACGGCAATCAGCCCCAGCATTTT
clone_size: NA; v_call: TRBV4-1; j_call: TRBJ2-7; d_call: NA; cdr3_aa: CASSQRDDSYEQYF; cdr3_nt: TGCGCCAGCAGCCAGAGGGACGACTCCTACGAGCAGTACTTC
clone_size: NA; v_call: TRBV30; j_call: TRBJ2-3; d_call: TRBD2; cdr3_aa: CAWTGLAGGPDTQYF; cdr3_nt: TGTGCCTGGACGGGACTAGCGGGGGGCCCAGATACGCAGTATTTT
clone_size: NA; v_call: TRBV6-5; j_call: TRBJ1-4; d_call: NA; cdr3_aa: CASRTGTSSEKLFF; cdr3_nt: TGTGCCAGCAGGACCGGGACCTCTAGCGAAAAACTGTTTTTT
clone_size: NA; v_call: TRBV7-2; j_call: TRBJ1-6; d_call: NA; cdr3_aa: CASSLEGYNSPLHF; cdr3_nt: TGTGCCAGCAGCTTAGAAGGGTATAATTCACCCCTCCACTTT
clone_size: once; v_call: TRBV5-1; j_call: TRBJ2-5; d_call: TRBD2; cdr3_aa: CASSLTSGGPQETQYF; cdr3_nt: TGCGCCAGCAGCTTGACTAGCGGGGGCCCCCAAGAGACCCAGTACTTC
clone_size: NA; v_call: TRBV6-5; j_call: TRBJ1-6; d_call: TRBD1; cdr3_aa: CASSLAGGRSPLHF; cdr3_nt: TGTGCCAGCAGTTTGGCAGGGGGTCGGTCACCCCTCCACTTT
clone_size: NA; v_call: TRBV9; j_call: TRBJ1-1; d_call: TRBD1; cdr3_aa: CASSVSTGGYAEAFF; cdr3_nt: TGTGCCAGCAGCGTATCGACAGGGGGGTACGCTGAAGCTTTCTTT
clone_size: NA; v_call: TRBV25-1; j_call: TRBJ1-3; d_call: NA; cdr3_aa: CASSEPQNTIYF; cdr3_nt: TGTGCCAGCAGTGAACCCCAAAACACCATATATTTT
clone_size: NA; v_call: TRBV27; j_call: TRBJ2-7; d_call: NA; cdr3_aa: CASSLGVGEQYF; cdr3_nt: TGTGCCAGCAGTTTAGGCGTCGGCGAGCAGTACTTC
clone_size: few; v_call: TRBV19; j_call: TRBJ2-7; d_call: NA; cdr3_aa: CASSTKTRGEQYF; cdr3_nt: TGTGCCAGTAGTACGAAGACTAGAGGGGAGCAGTACTTC
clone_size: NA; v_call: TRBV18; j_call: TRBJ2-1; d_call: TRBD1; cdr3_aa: CASSPGAGTDYNEQFF; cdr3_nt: TGTGCCAGCTCACCCGGAGCCGGGACAGATTACAATGAGCAGTTCTTC
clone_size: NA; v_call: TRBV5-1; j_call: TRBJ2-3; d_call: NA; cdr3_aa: CASRSGSKADTQYF; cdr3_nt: TGCGCCAGCAGGTCCGGCAGTAAGGCAGATACGCAGTATTTT
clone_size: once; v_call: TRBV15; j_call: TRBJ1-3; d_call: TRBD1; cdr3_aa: CATSRDRGLGNTIYF; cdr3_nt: TGTGCCACCAGCAGGGACAGGGGGCTGGGAAACACCATATATTTT
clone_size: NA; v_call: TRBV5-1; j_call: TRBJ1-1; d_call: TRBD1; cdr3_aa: CASSSAGQRNTEAFF; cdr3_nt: TGCGCCAGCAGCTCGGCGGGACAGAGGAACACTGAAGCTTTCTTT
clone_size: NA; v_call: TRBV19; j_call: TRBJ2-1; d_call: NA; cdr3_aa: CASSISDSYNEQFF; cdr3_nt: TGTGCCAGTAGTATCTCTGACTCCTACAATGAGCAGTTCTTC
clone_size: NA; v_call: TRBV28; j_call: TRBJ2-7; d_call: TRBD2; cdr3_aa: CASSLGGGRSYEQYF; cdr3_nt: TGTGCCAGCAGTTTGGGGGGAGGGAGGTCCTACGAGCAGTACTTC
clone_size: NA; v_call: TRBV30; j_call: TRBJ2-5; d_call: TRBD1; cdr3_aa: CALSRDSAQETQYF; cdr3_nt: TGTGCCTTATCCAGGGACAGCGCCCAAGAGACCCAGTACTTC
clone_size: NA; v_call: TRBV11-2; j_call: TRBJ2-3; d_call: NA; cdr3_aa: CASSLTPGGDTQYF; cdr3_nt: TGTGCCAGCAGCTTAACCCCTGGCGGGGATACGCAGTATTTT